What follows is one TCR beta chain and its context. The CDR3 is 15 residues long. V shed 3 bases and J shed 1 base, with 11 bases lying between them. CDR1 KGHDR and CDR2 SFDVKD come from the germline V gene. This specimen belongs to a study of blood T cell repertoires in COVID-19. At the level of the study: PBMCs, B-cell-depleted T cells, or T cells provided the cDNA or gDNA that made up the material.

Clones were read by immunoSEQ multiplex PCR, and TCRdb kept only the in-frame ones, dropping some. Of 130,000 to 150,000 clones listed, around 87% are singletons. This TCR was recovered from a man between 50 and 59 years old who had recovered from COVID-19. The chain uses TRBV24-1 and TRBJ2-5; no firm D call. The sequencing sample was made of peripheral blood. The CDR3 is CATSDKQNSQETQYF. The CDR3 DNA follows: TGTGCCACCAGTGATAAACAGAATTCCCAAGAGACCCAGTACTTC.